Detailed here is one TCR beta chain. Its binding antigen is unknown. Base qualities were left out, and no much larger clone turns up one base away. The entire isolated RNA was reverse transcribed using the High Capacity cDNA Reverse Transcription Kit, and thus expressed TCRB transcripts were sequenced. Deep immunoSEQ sequencing was performed on naive, central memory and regulatory T cell samples, with an average of roughly 3.3 million total reads per sample. Sorted cells were lysed in RLT buffer and RNA was extracted with DNase-treated RNeasy Micro or Mini kits, depending on cell number. Each cell subset was processed on its own to prevent cross-contamination, while patient and healthy donor samples were processed together. TCRB sequences were amplified from cDNA with the immunoSEQ multiplex PCR, producing 87-bp fragments spanning the CDR3 region. Amplicons were sequenced on the Illumina HiSeq platform. Per the source publication's procedure: PCR bias was computationally corrected using synthetic template baselines, reads within Hamming distance 2 were collapsed, and singletons that could not be merged were discarded. Reads were aligned against IMGT so that V, D and J genes, CDR3 length and insertions or deletions at six rearrangement sites could be assigned. Clonotype counts were normalized to sorted cell number within each subset before computing true diversity and Gini coefficients with the tcR R package. The overlap coefficient, calculated on TCRB nucleotide sequences, was used to measure repertoire sharing. As a proxy for the pre-selection repertoire, out-of-frame TCRB sequences from naive cells were analyzed. What TCRdb holds here is the immuneACCESS table cut down to in-frame rearrangements. Part of the clones is not present; checked against another copy, under half of the missing clones reflect an unresolved V gene, and the others are unexplained. V, J and clone size reflect that table, while D and trimming were determined from the DNA. In this sample the table shows over 650,000 clones, about 14% of which occur a single time. The ten largest clones add up to roughly 0.04% of the sample.

The data stem from a study of beta chain features in type 1 diabetes (dated 2018 in TCRdb). The study in broad terms: No differences in mean age, gender distribution, total cell number or subset yield were found between patients and healthy donors. A total of 100 million to 110 million sorted cells were examined across all samples, and a strong correlation was observed between cell number per subset and RNA yield. Regulatory and stem cell-like memory subsets were isolated from only 8 patients and roughly eight healthy donors, whereas naive and central memory subsets came from all 30 or so donors. The study compared the TCRB repertoires of sorted circulating CD4+ T cell subsets in recently diagnosed type 1 diabetes patients with those in matched healthy donors. Broader findings and caveats from the paper: Only small numbers of individuals were included in the HLA sub-analyses, which left unresolved whether HLA type had any influence on TCRB rearrangement. At VDJ recombination sites, patients with type 1 diabetes made fewer insertions and deleted more nucleotides, a pattern implying thymic rearrangement abnormalities. Sequencing cDNA rather than genomic DNA could over-represent highly expressing activated cells, although activation and CD3 levels did not differ between groups. A moderate but significant shortening of TCRB CDR3 length was observed in type 1 diabetes patients in all four CD4+ subsets. Naive, central memory and regulatory TCRB repertoires appeared to be more similar among patients than among healthy donors. Shorter templates might be favored by PCR, yet because patient and control samples were amplified and corrected together, any such skew would affect both groups equally.

CDR1 SGHTA and CDR2 FQGNSA are derived from the germline V gene. V is reduced by 0 bases and J by 5 bases, leaving a spacing of 9 bases between them. Its CDR3 holds 14 amino acids, cysteine through phenylalanine. Of the read, only the CDR3 DNA is kept; its 42 bases are in frame from base 1. Each donor gave one peripheral blood draw, averaging about 120 mL, which was collected into heparinised tubes. A BD FACSAria II was used to sort naive, central memory, regulatory and stem cell-like memory CD4+ T cells with a panel that included CD45RO, CCR7, CD25, CD127, CD95 and CD27. Purity was above 95% for every sorted population. PBMCs were isolated immediately by Lymphoprep density gradient centrifugation and stained directly without culture. Samples were stained and sorted in pairs, with one healthy donor and one patient per experiment, so that batch effects were minimized.

The sequencing input was naive CD4+ T cells from blood. In the paper's terms, the cell subset or site label means: true naive CD4+ T cells. This clonotype was sampled from a man aged 18 to 35 with type 1 diabetes. The V and J segments used are TRBV7-2 and TRBJ2-3, with no D gene named confidently. Read as DNA, the sequence is TGTGCCAGCAGCTTAGCGGGCTATAGAGATACGCAGTATTTT. This yields the protein CASSLAGYRDTQYF.